Presented here are 2 T cell receptor beta chains from one specimen sequenced in a study of OX40 agonist ivuxolimab in advanced cancers. The library was made by the immunoSEQ multiplex PCR assay. TCRdb provides this immuneACCESS table in a form limited to in-frame rearrangements. Some clones are lacking; in checked studies, under half of them reflect an unresolved V gene, and why the rest are absent is not known. The sample contains about 77,000 clones, more than 65% of them found a single time. Roughly 4.6% of the sample goes to the ten largest clones. The material sequenced was CD4+ or CD8+ T cells sorted from blood, taken in a trial of the OX40 agonist ivuxolimab. The receptors come from an adult with an advanced solid tumor such as melanoma, head and neck, liver or kidney cancer.

V usage is TRBV29-1 and J usage is TRBJ1-5, with TRBD1 as a possible D gene (6 bases). The germline gives CDR1 SQVTM, CDR2 ANQGSEA. The CDR3 is 13 residues long. The V end was cut by 6 bases, the J end by 0 bases, with 9 bases between. This chain's CDR3 is CSVQGHSNQPQHF. CDR3 coding DNA: TGCAGCGTCCAGGGGCATAGCAATCAGCCCCAGCATTTT.

This chain links TRBV19 with TRBJ2-7, with D possibly matching TRBD1 (6 bases). V was cut by 6 bases and J by 6 bases, with 12 bases left in between. CDR3 length equals 12 residues. Germline CDR1 LNHDA, CDR2 SQIVND (reference sequence). CDR3 loop: CASSLIGGEQYF. Here the CDR3 DNA reads TGTGCCAGTAGCCTCATAGGGGGCGAGCAGTACTTC. The variable domain in full, with the rest retrieved from reference TRBV19 and TRBJ2-7, is DGGITQSPKYLFRKEGQNVTLSCEQNLNHDAMYWYRQDPGQGLRLIYYSQIVNDFQKGDIAEGYSVSREKKESFPLTVTSAQKNPTAFYLCASSLIGGEQYFGPGTRLTVT.